These 21 T cell receptor beta chains share one sample of origin, sequenced in a study of T cells after somatic rescue of genetic block. Assay used: immunoSEQ multiplex PCR; TCRdb lists only in-frame clones, some missing. The sample has 110,000 or so clones; over 80% are singletons. Input material: peripheral blood mononuclear cells (PBMCs). The source of these receptors is a woman under 30.

The chain employs TRBV5-4 and TRBJ2-3; 7 bases align to TRBD2. Looked up from germline, CDR1 is SGHNT and CDR2 is YYREEE (reference sequence). Losses at the gene ends were 3 bases for V and 1 base for J; bases not matched to a gene: 5. The CDR3 extends over 15 amino acids. CDR3 amino acids: CASSSKRGGTDTQYF. The CDR3 nucleotides read TGTGCCAGCAGCTCTAAGCGGGGTGGCACAGATACGCAGTATTTT. The complete variable domain, with remaining parts taken from reference TRBV5-4 and TRBJ2-3, reads ETGVTQSPTHLIKTRGQQVTLRCSSQSGHNTVSWYQQALGQGPQFIFQYYREEENGRGNFPPRFSGLQFPNYSSELNVNALELDDSALYLCASSSKRGGTDTQYFGPGTRLTVL.

This chain links TRBV7-6 with TRBJ1-2, with TRBD1 as a possible D gene (5 bases). Deletions cut 1 base from V and 5 bases from J, with 20 bases between. Germline V gene lookup returns CDR1 SGHVS and CDR2 FNYEAQ. This CDR3 is built from 17 residues. This chain's CDR3 is CASSLGGIKGRSYGYTF. The CDR3 nucleotides read TGTGCCAGCAGCTTAGGGGGGATCAAGGGCCGGAGTTATGGCTACACCTTC.

Only one count was recorded for this clone. This chain joins TRBV7-2 and TRBJ2-3, with D possibly matching TRBD1 (5 bases). The CDR3 totals 15 residues. The V gene lost 3 bases and the J gene lost 6 bases, with 16 bases spanning the gap. CDR1 and CDR2 from the germline V gene are SGHTA and FQGNSA. The CDR3 bases are TGTGCCAGCAGCTTGGATAGAACAGGATCCGATACGCAGTATTTT. Its translation: CASSLDRTGSDTQYF.

This clone was observed once. The chain couples TRBV9 to TRBJ1-1; D might be TRBD1 (6 bases). V dropped 0 bases and J dropped 5 bases, with 14 bases sitting between them. The germline V gene encodes CDR1 SGDLS and CDR2 YYNGEE. The CDR3 is 15 residues long. The CDR3 coding sequence is TGTGCCAGCAGCGTAGATGGCCAGGGGCGGACTGAAGCTTTCTTT. Protein product: CASSVDGQGRTEAFF. Looking up the rest from reference TRBV9 and TRBJ1-1 gives the full variable domain: DSGVTQTPKHLITATGQRVTLRCSPRSGDLSVYWYQQSLDQGLQFLIQYYNGEERAKGNILERFSAQQFPDLHSELNLSSLELGDSALYFCASSVDGQGRTEAFFGQGTRLTVV.

The rearrangement uses TRBV30 and TRBJ1-2; D ambiguous. This CDR3 comprises 13 residues. V was pared by 2 bases and J by 7 bases, with 14 bases between. Per germline, CDR1 GTSNPN and CDR2 SVGIG (reference sequence). The CDR3 loop reads CAWSPEDVVGYTF. The DNA for the CDR3 is TGTGCCTGGAGTCCGGAAGACGTGGTTGGCTACACCTTC.

J is TRBJ1-5 and V is TRBV2; D is uncertain. Germline loops: CDR1 SNHLY, CDR2 FYNNEI. V was shortened by 5 bases and J by 1 base, with 6 bases between the two germline ends. The CDR3 contains 13 residues. This CDR3 reads CASSWASNQPQHF. The CDR3 coding sequence is TGTGCCAGCAGTTGGGCGAGCAATCAGCCCCAGCATTTT. Combining the CDR3 with reference TRBV2 and TRBJ1-5 gives the whole variable domain EPEVTQTPSHQVTQMGQEVILRCVPISNHLYFYWYRQILGQKVEFLVSFYNNEISEKSEIFDDQFSVERPDGSNFTLKIRSTKLEDSAMYFCASSWASNQPQHFGDGTRLSIL.

The rearrangement joins TRBV9 to TRBJ1-1; perhaps TRBD1 as D (6 bases). Germline V lookup: CDR1 SGDLS, CDR2 YYNGEE. The CDR3 has 13 residues. Trimming removed 4 bases at V and 1 base at J, with 8 bases between. The DNA for the CDR3 is TGTGCCAGCAGCCTGGGACAGAACACTGAAGCTTTCTTT. It yields the protein CASSLGQNTEAFF.

The rearrangement joins TRBV19 to TRBJ2-1; TRBD2 aligns across 8 bases. CDR3 length: 15 residues. Trimming took 6 bases from V and 2 from J; bases not matched to a gene: 6. Germline CDR1 and CDR2: LNHDA and SQIVND (reference sequence). CDR3 sequence: CASSVRGGTYNEQFF. Here the CDR3 DNA reads TGTGCCAGTAGCGTCCGGGGGGGGACCTACAATGAGCAGTTCTTC.

This rearrangement joins TRBV5-8 to TRBJ1-5; D gene uncertain. Germline assignment: CDR1 SGHTS and CDR2 YDEGEE. V lost 2 bases, J lost 13 bases, and 10 bases lay in between. The CDR3 consists of 11 residues. CDR3 bases: TGTGCCAGCAGCTTTCCGGGTCCACAGCATTTT. It yields the protein CASSFPGPQHF. Filled out from reference TRBV5-8 and TRBJ1-5, the complete variable domain reads EAGVTQSPTHLIKTRGQQATLRCSPISGHTSVYWYQQALGLGLQFLLWYDEGEERNRGNFPPRFSGRQFPNYSSELNVNALELEDSALYLCASSFPGPQHFGDGTRLSIL.

This clone was detected once. The rearrangement joins TRBV19 to TRBJ1-2, with D possibly TRBD1 on 6 matching bases. Deletions cut 4 bases from V and 6 bases from J, with 9 bases between. The V gene's germline CDR1 is LNHDA and CDR2 SQIVND (reference sequence). The CDR3 spans 12 residues. CDR3 sequence reads: CASSTPGDGYTF. The CDR3 nucleotides are TGTGCCAGTAGTACACCAGGGGATGGCTACACCTTC.

A single count supports this clone. The J gene is TRBJ2-7, the V gene TRBV19; possibly TRBD1 or TRBD2 for D (5 bases each). CDR3 length: 16 residues. Germline V gene lookup returns CDR1 LNHDA and CDR2 SQIVND (reference sequence). V lost 0 bases and J 0 bases, leaving 12 bases between the germline ends. The CDR3 coding sequence is TGTGCCAGTAGTATAGATCCGGGACCGATCTCCTACGAGCAGTACTTC. This codes for CASSIDPGPISYEQYF.

This clone showed up just a few times. V is TRBV7-2 and J is TRBJ2-4; the match to TRBD2 covers 10 bases. CDR1 and CDR2 from the germline V gene are SGHTA and FQGNSA. J was trimmed by 3 bases and V by 3 bases; bases with no gene match: 5. CDR3 length: 16 amino acids. CDR3 in amino acids: CASSLSGGAGKNIQYF. The CDR3 DNA reads TGTGCCAGCAGCTTGAGCGGGGGGGCAGGCAAAAACATTCAGTACTTC.

CDR3 in amino acids: CASSQVSGFTQETQYF. CDR3 nucleotide sequence: TGTGCCAGCAGCCAAGTTAGCGGGTTCACTCAAGAGACCCAGTACTTC. The chain has TRBV4-2 and TRBJ2-5; 7 nucleotides match TRBD2. This CDR3 has 16 residues. Trimming took 1 base from V and 2 from J; bases not matched to a gene: 7. The germline V gene encodes CDR1 LGHNA and CDR2 YNFKEQ.

This chain connects TRBV5-1 to TRBJ1-4; D is possibly TRBD1 (5 bases). V was shortened by 7 bases and J by 6 bases, with 13 bases between the two germline ends. The CDR3 length is 13 residues. In germline, CDR1 is SGHRS, CDR2 YFSETQ. This CDR3 reads CASARDGDEKLFF. CDR3 DNA sequence: TGCGCCAGCGCCCGGGACGGGGATGAAAAACTGTTTTTT.

The gene calls are TRBV4-3 and TRBJ2-7; D might be TRBD2 (6 bases). The germline V and J ends were trimmed by 0 bases and 0 bases, with 12 bases remaining between them. Germline-derived CDR1 and CDR2 are LGHNA and YSLEER. CDR3 length: 16 amino acids. CDR3 region: CASSQEAAGNSYEQYF. CDR3 nucleotide sequence: TGCGCCAGCAGCCAAGAAGCGGCGGGAAACTCCTACGAGCAGTACTTC.

The chain's CDR3 is CASSWDHGQGESTDTQYF. CDR3 in DNA: TGTGCCAGCAGCTGGGATCACGGACAGGGGGAGAGCACAGATACGCAGTATTTT. V usage is TRBV7-9 and J usage is TRBJ2-3; the match to TRBD1 covers 10 bases. V shed 4 bases and J 0 bases; nucleotides not matched to a gene: 10. This CDR3 has 18 amino acids. Germline V gene lookup returns CDR1 SEHNR and CDR2 FQNEAQ (reference sequence).

J is TRBJ2-5 and V is TRBV7-7; D could derive from TRBD1 or TRBD2 (5 bases each). CDR3 length: 14 residues. V lost 3 bases and J lost 1, with 9 bases in between. Germline lookup yields CDR1 SSHAT and CDR2 FNYEAQ (reference sequence). CDR3 in DNA: TGTGCCAGCAGCTTTCGAGGGGCCCAAGAGACCCAGTACTTC. Its protein is CASSFRGAQETQYF. The full variable domain, completed using reference TRBV7-7 and TRBJ2-5, is GAGVSQSPRYKVTKRGQDVTLRCDPISSHATLYWYQQALGQGPEFLTYFNYEAQPDKSGLPSDRFSAERPEGSISTLTIQRTEQRDSAMYRCASSFRGAQETQYFGPGTRLLVL.

The CDR3 sequence: CASTQSGTHSYEQYF. In nucleotides, the CDR3 is TGTGCCAGCACCCAGAGCGGGACCCACTCCTACGAGCAGTACTTC. The V and J genes are TRBV28 and TRBJ2-7; TRBD2 aligns across 7 bases. The CDR3 is made up of 15 amino acids. V shed 7 bases and J 0 bases; nucleotides not matched to a gene: 9. Germline-derived CDR1 and CDR2 are MDHEN and SYDVKM.

The chain employs TRBV7-9 and TRBJ2-7, with 7 nucleotides matching TRBD1. Germline V lookup: CDR1 SEHNR, CDR2 FQNEAQ (reference sequence). V shed 4 bases, J shed 0 bases, and the junction held 9 bases outside the gene matches. The CDR3 consists of 16 residues. CDR3 sequence reads: CASSSRQGVTSYEQYF. CDR3 sequence (DNA): TGTGCCAGCAGCTCGAGACAGGGAGTGACCTCCTACGAGCAGTACTTC.

The rearrangement links TRBV30 to TRBJ1-2; D may be TRBD1 (5 bases). This CDR3 is built from 13 residues. CDR1 and CDR2 from the germline V gene are GTSNPN and SVGIG (reference sequence). Trimming stripped 0 bases from V and 14 bases from J, with 19 bases between. DNA for the CDR3: TGTGCCTGGAGTGTAACAGTGGCCTATGAGGGGACCTTC. Translating it yields CAWSVTVAYEGTF.

V and J are TRBV19 and TRBJ2-2, with 7 bases matching TRBD1. V shed 5 bases, J shed 5 bases, and the junction held 5 bases outside the gene matches. The CDR3 loop spans 14 amino acids. The V gene's germline CDR1 is LNHDA and CDR2 SQIVND (reference sequence). CDR3: CASSLGTVTGELFF. The CDR3 coding sequence is TGTGCCAGTAGTCTCGGGACAGTGACCGGGGAGCTGTTTTTT.